The present T cell receptor beta chain was sequenced within a study of cytomegalovirus exposure and HLA in healthy donors (dated by TCRdb to the late 2010s). As for the study more broadly: According to an earlier analysis of a few hundred of the donors, about 190 million T cells yielded roughly 100 million unique TCR beta sequences and 276 Gb of sequence data. Along with the roughly 700-subject first cohort, a separate validation cohort of over a hundred different subjects was used. The study was designed to test whether signatures of past pathogen exposure could be identified by cataloging public T cell receptors. Donor age, sex, ethnicity and CMV serostatus were compiled alongside the repertoire data. The number of donors typed differed by locus, with 629-630 for A, B, C, DRB1 and DQB1, over 500 for DQA1, 606 for DPA1, and 400 to 490 for DPB1. Class I and class II HLA loci were covered by the typing at four-digit resolution. An earlier analysis of 500 to 750 of the donors applied high-throughput TCR beta sequencing to assess whether each TCR beta V gene segment acted as functional or pseudogenic. Among the approximately 420 genotyped donors, under 90% belonged to the genetic ancestry cluster associated with self-reported Caucasian donors. Rather than drawing on any new phenotypic data, the later analysis identified candidate immune exposures from TCR beta sequences and the way those sequences occurred across donors. Roughly 300 gigabases of sequencing data and 75 million to 85 million unique TCR sequences made up an early release that covered about 640 HLA-typed donors. Because of strong linkage in the cohort, roughly five DR-DQ haplotypes were treated as single units for association and clustering. The study used immunosequencing to profile the T cell repertoires of approximately 690 subjects and linked those repertoires to cytomegalovirus serostatus. High-throughput TCR immunosequencing, statistical association of individual TCRs with disease status, and machine learning were combined to predict cytomegalovirus infection status. Every repertoire in the discovery cohort had been generated on one and the same sequencing platform. Among a few hundred genotyped donors of the cohort, an average of 235,054 unique TCR beta nucleotide sequences were sequenced per donor, 15% to 20% of them non-productive. A later analysis re-analyzed previously published TCR beta repertoires from roughly 600 donors and added high-resolution HLA genotyping to study TCR occurrence patterns. In a later genetic analysis, genome-wide SNP genotypes for about three fifths of the roughly 670 donors were used, and that subset was treated as a discovery cohort.

Broader findings and caveats from the paper: Because counts were too low, 15 to 20 rarely observed V segments, including chromosome 9 orphons, were left out of the earlier analysis of about 500 of the donors. Sequencing depth was assumed to be roughly uniform across donors in the presence/absence analyses, though that assumption may not hold. A later analysis found that TCR association rates varied across HLA loci, with DRB1 alleles showing the most associated TCRs and HLA-C alleles the fewest. HLA typing was unavailable for some donors at each locus, so association tests used only the typed subset. At a false discovery rate of 0.05, a later analysis linked around 15,000 TCR beta sequences to specific HLA alleles. A further reported finding was that TCR beta sequences accurately predicted the HLA-A and HLA-B alleles for most subjects in the first cohort. The only immune exposure information available for the cohort was CMV serostatus. The study listed 150 to 200 TCR beta chains as associated with cytomegalovirus. The authors suggested that the approach could potentially be extended to other disease states and immunological phenotypes. Compared with the 666-donor mean, donors in an Asian-associated ancestry cluster had fewer N-insertions in productive TCRs, according to a later genetic analysis. When HLA alleles, especially DR and DQ, strongly co-occurred, attributing TCR associations to individual alleles was difficult. According to a later analysis, parvovirus B19, influenza, CMV and Epstein-Barr virus appeared linked to several top co-occurrence clusters. V-gene and J-gene trimming of TCR beta chains was associated with a missense DCLRE1C variant in a later genetic analysis, and the association was replicated in an independent cohort. In vitro tests confirmed that a few of the cytomegalovirus-associated TCR beta chains recognize cytomegalovirus antigens. Linkage disequilibrium might explain the correlated functional status among segregating V segments, but an unknown experimental factor could not be excluded. Only TCR beta chains were sequenced in this cohort, and the absence of alpha or paired-chain data limited detectable features. Most CMV-associated TCR beta chains appeared to be HLA-restricted in a later analysis, and the HLA associations seemed to be driven largely by CMV exposure. Most TCR sequences were observed very rarely across donors, whereas some public TCRs were present in many individuals. The sequencing pipeline was judged likely to have produced a cluster of highly shared sequence variants as a technical artifact. In a later analysis, HLA-associated TCR beta chains were found to be more clonally expanded and to have lower generation probabilities than equally common non-associated chains. Cytomegalovirus status was reported to be diagnosed by the classifier with high specificity and sensitivity in both the original and validation cohorts. An earlier analysis of some 590 of the donors showed that most TCR beta V segments appeared in productive rearrangements either about 87% or about 30% of the time, which broadly matched IMGT annotations. Some IMGT-functional V segments, including TRBV6-2 and TRBV6-3, could not be distinguished by the 87-base-pair reads and were therefore excluded.

Library creation used the immunoSEQ multiplex PCR assay. For the multiplex PCR, a mixture combining 60 forward primers for TCR Vbeta segments and 13 reverse primers for TCR Jbeta segments was used. Amplification of the CDR3 region of rearranged TCR beta genes was performed with a multiplex PCR assay on genomic DNA. Amplified TCR beta libraries were sequenced as 87-base-pair reads on the Illumina HiSeq System. From the authors' description of their analysis: In a later analysis, some 80 million unique TCR beta chains were counted across the roughly 670 repertoires, and approximately 11 million of these chains were shared by at least two donors. Raw reads were error-corrected and collapsed into unique sequences by a nearest-neighbor algorithm in which closely related sequences were merged to remove PCR and sequencing errors. To assign V, D and J gene segments, CDR3 sequences were aligned to IMGT reference sequences. For a sequence to be retained, at least a six-nucleotide match to both a V gene segment and a J gene segment was required. A rearrangement counted as productive if the CDR3 had no stop codons and remained in frame with V and J, and every other rearrangement counted as non-productive. CDR3 was defined according to IMGT convention as the region running from the second conserved V-encoded cysteine to the conserved J-encoded phenylalanine. Sequences without an unambiguous match to a single V gene segment were excluded from the earlier analysis of several hundred of the donors. An earlier analysis of 550 to 650 of the donors classified V segments as functional when productive rearrangements were above 56.7% and as segregating when the standard deviation between donors was above 5%. A statistical classification framework was built for diagnosing cytomegalovirus status from the catalog of TCR beta chain sequences. A later analysis assigned V and J genes by comparing TCR nucleotide sequences with IMGT/GENE-DB human TR gene sequences. In a later analysis, CDR3 sequences and most-parsimonious VDJ recombination scenarios were assigned using the TCRdist pipeline. In a later analysis, every TCR beta chain was defined by the combination of its CDR3 amino acid sequence and its V-gene family, and reads without a unique V-gene family were dropped. As a way to deal with suspected cross-contamination and a sequencing artifact, a later analysis dropped nearly 600 nucleotide sequences that were highly shared and had low generation probability. In a later analysis, a clonal expansion index for each public chain was calculated from normalized within-repertoire ranks of inferred template counts. In a later analysis, generation probabilities were computed with a VDJ recombination model fitted to out-of-frame rearrangements, and the resulting probabilities were checked against IGoR. In a later analysis, TCR-TCR, TCR-HLA and TCR-CMV co-occurrence was scored with hypergeometric tests, and a repertoire-size bias correction was applied to TCR pairs. To estimate false discovery rates, a later analysis permuted the HLA or CMV assignments 20 times. In a later analysis, co-occurring TCRs were grouped using DBSCAN, with TCRdist sequence similarity added in when clustering inside HLA-allele-positive subsets. For co-occurrence clustering, repertoires with fewer than 30,000 or more than 120,000 public chains were excluded, along with roughly 5 repertoires with anomalous nucleotide sharing. This is the immuneACCESS table as TCRdb keeps it, with only in-frame sequences that have V and J called. A part of the clones is gone; compared with another copy, unresolved V genes explain less than half, and the rest is unexplained. V and J calls and clone size are copied from that table; D and trimming were computed from the DNA. The sample records 95,000 to 150,000 clones, about 76% of which are singletons. The ten largest clones add up to over 10% of the sample.

In total, 500 to 700 healthy bone marrow donors made up the cohort. At the time of sampling, every cohort member was nominally healthy, though immune exposures that went unrecorded were likely present. The donor was CMV seropositive and belonged to the group of 250 to 300 seropositive cohort members. A peripheral blood sample was provided by each donor, and peripheral blood mononuclear cells were used for TCR beta sequencing. The Qiagen DNeasy Blood Extraction Kit was used to extract genomic DNA from the blood cell samples. About this clone itself: Its antigen has not been determined. Base qualities are missing; no much larger clone stands one base away.

CDR1 and CDR2, looked up from the germline V gene (reference sequence), are LNHDA and SQIVND. The CDR3, cysteine through phenylalanine, is 12 amino acids long. The only DNA kept is the CDR3, 36 bases in frame from the first base. V is shortened by 3 bases, J by 7 bases, and the region joining them spans 9 bases. The sequenced sample consisted of PBMCs. The sequence is built from TRBV19 and TRBJ1-2; the D gene is possibly TRBD1, with 6 bases matching. The clonotype originates from a woman aged 60-70 years in good health and CMV-seropositive. Here is the DNA: TGTGCCAGTAGTATCGACAGGTTTGGCTACACCTTC. Translation gives CASSIDRFGYTF.